The 7 T cell receptor beta chains below come from one sample, sequenced in a study of Graves' ophthalmopathy and Graves' hyperthyroidism. TCR beta CDR3 amplification used RNA transcripts. Second-round multiplex PCR came after a first-round RT-PCR that employed HTBI primers. A single record per CDR3 protein comes from TCRdb applying MiXCR to the multiplex PCR reads. The profile shows almost 750,000 distinct CDR3 sequences, roughly two fifths of them singletons. What was sequenced was peripheral blood. These receptors originate from an adult man with Graves' ophthalmopathy.

The chain combines TRBV20-1 with TRBJ1-2, with TRBD1 matching 9 bases. V lost 4 bases, J lost 2 bases, and 17 bases stayed unmatched. Germline lookup yields CDR1 DFQATT and CDR2 SNEGSKA (reference sequence). The CDR3 extends over 18 amino acids. The CDR3 here is CSAKITKGQGEINYGYTF. The CDR3, as DNA: TGCAGTGCTAAAATAACCAAGGGACAGGGCGAAATCAACTATGGCTACACCTTC.

The chain is built from TRBV2 and TRBJ1-6, with D possibly being TRBD1 (6 bases). The germline gives CDR1 SNHLY, CDR2 FYNNEI. This CDR3 has 16 residues. Trimming took off 0 bases at V and 3 bases at J, with 9 bases between the two ends. The CDR3 here is CASSEAGGGYNSPLHF. CDR3 sequence (DNA): TGTGCCAGCAGTGAAGCTGGGGGCGGCTATAATTCACCCCTCCACTTT.

The rearrangement joins TRBV11-2 to TRBJ1-6; D unresolved. Germline CDR1 and CDR2: SGHAT and FQNNGV. Between the trimmed V and J ends, which lost 1 base and 1 base, there was a span of 5 bases. The CDR3 sequence is 15 residues long. The CDR3, as DNA: TGTGCCAGCAGCTTAGTTCAGTCCTATAATTCACCCCTCCACTTT. Its protein is CASSLVQSYNSPLHF.

On this clonotype: Since a much larger clone is just one base distant, this may be a read error. The CDR3 nucleotides are TGTGCCAGCAGCTTAGGGCAGGGGCGAAACGAGCAGCACTTC. Its protein is CASSLGQGRNEQHF. V and J are TRBV7-3 and TRBJ2-7; D is possibly TRBD1 (6 bases). The CDR3 has 14 amino acids. Germline V lookup: CDR1 SGHTA, CDR2 FQGTGA.

This clonotype was detected only a few times. In DNA form, the CDR3 reads TGTGCCAGCAGCGAACGGGACACGGGGTACGAGCAGTACTTC. It specifies CASSERDTGYEQYF. The chain employs TRBV5-6 and TRBJ2-7, with D perhaps TRBD1 (6 bases). The CDR3 has 14 residues. Germline V gives CDR1 SGHDT, CDR2 YYEEEE. V was shortened by 4 bases and J by 4 bases, with 15 bases between the two germline ends.

With regard to this clonotype: A much larger clone differs by one base, so this may be a read error. The rearrangement uses TRBV7-3 and TRBJ1-1, with D uncertain. Per germline, CDR1 SGHTA and CDR2 FQGTGA. The CDR3 is 13 amino acids. This chain's CDR3 is CGSSIRASTEAFF. Here the CDR3 DNA reads TGTGGCAGCAGCATCCGGGCCAGCACTGAAGCTTTCTTT.

This clonotype was detected many times. The CDR3 coding sequence is TGTGCCAGCAGTGGCCGGGACAGGGGTAGCGGCTACACCTTC. It yields the protein CASSGRDRGSGYTF. V gene TRBV25-1 combines with J gene TRBJ1-2; 10 bases are shared with TRBD1. With 4 bases clipped from V and 8 bases from J, the junction kept 7 bases outside the gene matches. The germline V gene has CDR1 MGHDK and CDR2 SYGVNS. This CDR3 contains 14 residues.